Described below is a single T cell receptor (beta chain) sequence and its context. Its antigen is not known. Additional DNA sequences in this sample encode the identical CDR3. With 4 bases removed from V and 0 bases from J, the gap between germline ends came to 7 bases. Germline V gene sequence: CDR1 MNHEY, CDR2 SMNVEV (reference sequence). CDR3 size: 13 residues. Sequencing was performed with immunoSEQ multiplex PCR; in TCRdb, only in-frame clones are kept and a portion is missing. The sample has hundreds of thousands of clones, about 95% seen once. Positively selected for CCR7, the CD45RO-negative cells used as naive CD8 cells excluded terminally differentiated effector memory CD45RA+ cells. These data originate in a study of shared clonotypes between healthy human individuals. Study-wide findings and caveats: Naive subsets generally exceeded memory subsets in estimated richness. Among non-shared clonotypes, generation probabilities were lower than among those shared by all four donors.

The receptor was derived from a woman in her twenties or thirties in good health. The V call is TRBV27, the J call TRBJ2-7; D is undetermined. The sample taken for sequencing was naive CD8+ T cells sorted from blood. CDR3 DNA sequence: TGTGCCAGCAGTTCGGGCAGCTCCTACGAGCAGTACTTC. Its protein product is CASSSGSSYEQYF.